What follows describes a single T cell receptor (beta chain). Its antigen is as yet unknown. This CDR3 spans 18 amino acids. The germline CDR1 and CDR2 sequences are SGHTS and YDEGEE. Trimming cost V 1 base and J 0 bases, with 16 bases left between them. This sample is part of a study of cytomegalovirus exposure and HLA in healthy donors. General study findings and limits: Relative to equally common others, HLA-associated TCR beta chains showed greater clonal expansion in a later analysis. The listing of 150 or so TCR beta chains classed them as cytomegalovirus-associated. Within an earlier analysis, most TCR beta V segments proved productive either about 90% or about 30% of the time.

In the PCR, 60 Vbeta and 13 Jbeta primers were used. Authors' processing steps: Approximately 83 million unique TCR beta chains, roughly 10 million shared, were counted in a later analysis. The protocol was immunoSEQ multiplex PCR, while the TCRdb copy is restricted to in-frame clones and leaves out a portion. V, J and clone size derive from that table, while D and trimming were established from the DNA sequence. The data show approximately 79,000 clones, over 70% seen once. The sequenced sample consisted of PBMCs. This rearrangement joins TRBV5-8 to TRBJ1-4, with D unclear. The receptor's source is a boy aged 5-17 years in good health and CMV-seronegative. In nucleotides, the CDR3 is TGTGCCAGCAGCTTGCTTCCCAGTAACCCCGCAACTAATGAAAAACTGTTTTTT. Its translation is CASSLLPSNPATNEKLFF.